Each of the 26 T cell receptor beta chains below was sequenced from the same sample in a study of T-cell memory formation after mild COVID-19 (dated by TCRdb to about 2021). Library prep was done by 5' RACE. Data came from an Illumina NovaSeq 6000. TCRdb ran its own pipeline on the public reads, namely fastp trimming at Q25 and MiXCR clone calling, and kept in-frame beta chains. Rows merge per CDR3 protein into single entries with the most common DNA and genes. This sample has about half a million distinct CDR3 sequences in its table, and around a sixth of those were observed once. Jointly, the top ten make up 9% to 15% of the sample. The sequenced sample was PBMCs or a T cell subset sorted from them (not recorded which). All receptors come from an adult woman who had mild COVID-19 (a few samples of this study predate the infection). The sample titles of this study are shuffled in the database, so cell type and time point are left out; the donor was told from shared clones.

This clonotype was observed many times. The chain links TRBV7-3 to TRBJ2-4, with D perhaps being TRBD1 or TRBD2 (7 bases each). The germline V gene has CDR1 SGHTA and CDR2 FQGTGA. The CDR3 totals 16 residues. V was cut by 2 bases and J by 6 bases, with 17 bases left in between. The CDR3 DNA sequence: TGTGCCAGCAGCTTAGGAGGGCAGGGGGGGCCAAACATTCAGTACTTC. The encoded protein is CASSLGGQGGPNIQYF.

This clonotype was seen more than once but under ten times. CDR3 DNA: TGCGCCAGCAGCTTGGGACAGGGGGAAAACGAGCAGTACTTC. It encodes CASSLGQGENEQYF. The genes are TRBV5-1 and TRBJ2-7; 9 nucleotides align to TRBD1. The CDR3 loop spans 14 amino acids. CDR1 and CDR2 from the germline V gene are SGHRS and YFSETQ. The V gene end was trimmed by 0 bases and the J gene end by 5 bases; junction bases not matched to a gene: 3.

The sample holds many counts of this clonotype. The chain carries TRBV5-1 and TRBJ2-1; TRBD2 aligns across 15 bases. This CDR3 spans 17 amino acids. Germline CDR1 reads SGHRS; CDR2 reads YFSETQ. V was pared by 4 bases and J by 4 bases, with 6 bases of the junction left unmatched. The CDR3 DNA reads as TGCGCCAGCAGCGGGACTAGCGGGAGGCGTTTGTACAATGAGCAGTTCTTC. It specifies CASSGTSGRRLYNEQFF.

V usage is TRBV30 and J usage is TRBJ2-5; perhaps TRBD1 as D (7 bases). CDR1 is GTSNPN, CDR2 SVGIG, per germline (reference sequence). Trimming took off 0 bases at V and 5 bases at J, with 10 bases between the two ends. The CDR3 contains 13 residues. CDR3 sequence (DNA): TGTGCCTGGAGTGTATCAGGGGGGGAGACCCAGTACTTC. This sequence encodes CAWSVSGGETQYF.

The chain uses TRBV20-1 and TRBJ1-5; D gene uncertain. The CDR3 consists of 13 residues. V was pared by 5 bases and J by 0 bases, with 8 bases between. In germline, CDR1 is DFQATT, CDR2 SNEGSKA (reference sequence). In nucleotides, the CDR3 is TGCAGTGCTCGAGGGAATAGCAATCAGCCCCAGCATTTT. This gives the protein CSARGNSNQPQHF.

In this sample, this clonotype turned up a few times. The V gene is TRBV7-2, the J gene TRBJ2-1, with TRBD1 matching over 9 bases. The CDR3 consists of 16 residues. Trimming cost V 6 bases and J 9 bases; bases outside gene matches: 15. The germline gives CDR1 SGHTA, CDR2 FQGNSA. The CDR3 loop reads CASSQLPGQGRGEQFF. The CDR3 DNA is TGTGCCAGCAGTCAACTACCGGGACAGGGAAGGGGTGAGCAGTTCTTC.

This clonotype was seen only a few times. V and J are TRBV7-9 and TRBJ1-6; 7 bases line up with TRBD1. V dropped 4 bases and J dropped 14; count of bases not matched to a gene: 5. This CDR3 is 12 amino acids long. Germline loops: CDR1 SEHNR, CDR2 FQNEAQ (reference sequence). CDR3 sequence: CASSSQGSTLHF. For the CDR3, the DNA is TGTGCCAGCAGCTCACAGGGGAGCACCCTCCACTTT.

The chain recombines TRBV24-1 with TRBJ2-3, with 9 bases lining up with TRBD1. The CDR3 extends over 17 amino acids. Trimming removed 4 bases from V and 2 bases from J; junction bases left unmatched: 9. The germline CDR1 and CDR2 sequences are KGHDR and SFDVKD. The CDR3: CATSDPSGTGITDTQYF. The DNA for the CDR3 is TGTGCCACCAGTGACCCATCCGGGACAGGGATCACAGATACGCAGTATTTT.

The chain's CDR3 is CAWSLHRGRLETQYF. CDR3 DNA sequence: TGTGCCTGGAGCCTACACAGGGGGCGCCTAGAGACCCAGTACTTC. The chain uses TRBV30 and TRBJ2-5, with 9 bases that match TRBD1. The CDR3 consists of 15 residues. V shed 3 bases and J 4 bases; nucleotides not matched to a gene: 9. Germline lookup yields CDR1 GTSNPN and CDR2 SVGIG (reference sequence).

The chain joins TRBV19 to TRBJ2-1; 10 nucleotides match TRBD2. Looked up from germline, CDR1 is LNHDA and CDR2 is SQIVND (reference sequence). This CDR3 is built from 15 residues. V lost 3 bases to trimming and J lost 4 bases; unmatched junction nucleotides: 3. This chain's CDR3 is CASSIPAGGYNEQFF. The DNA of the CDR3 is TGTGCCAGTAGTATCCCAGCGGGGGGGTACAATGAGCAGTTCTTC.

This clonotype came up a few times. The chain links TRBV12-3 or TRBV12-4 to TRBJ2-7; perhaps TRBD1 as D (6 bases). This CDR3 has 14 amino acids. Trimming stripped 3 bases from V and 2 bases from J, with 11 bases between. Written as DNA, the CDR3 is TGTGCCAGCAGTTTCGCAGGGGCGGCCTACGAGCAGTACTTC. Residues: CASSFAGAAYEQYF.

The sample holds a few counts of this clonotype. The V call is TRBV12-3 or TRBV12-4, the J call TRBJ2-7; 12 bases are shared with TRBD1. The CDR3 length is 17 residues. The V gene end was trimmed by 4 bases and the J gene end by 5 bases; junction bases not matched to a gene: 12. CDR3 nucleotides: TGTGCCAGCAGTTGGGTGATCGGGACAGGGGGCTTCCACGAGCAGTACTTC. Protein product: CASSWVIGTGGFHEQYF.

The chain is built from TRBV14 and TRBJ2-2; weak D call: TRBD2 (5 bases). The CDR3 contains 16 residues. Trimming cost V 1 base and J 7 bases, with 16 bases left between them. Germline-derived CDR1 and CDR2 are SGHDN and FVKESK. The DNA of the CDR3 is TGTGCCAGCAGCCAAGTAGGCGGACTCCTCCGCGGGGAGCTGTTTTTT. Translating it yields CASSQVGGLLRGELFF.

The chain carries TRBV6-2 or TRBV6-3 and TRBJ1-5; no reliable D call. Per the germline V gene, CDR1 is MNHEY and CDR2 is SVGEGT. V gave up 2 bases and J gave up 5 bases, with 10 bases separating them. There are 14 residues in the CDR3. The CDR3: CASSYSGGHQPQHF. The CDR3 DNA sequence: TGTGCCAGCAGTTACAGCGGTGGTCATCAGCCCCAGCATTTT.

This clonotype has just a few counts. V usage is TRBV5-1 and J usage is TRBJ2-5; a weak D match, TRBD2 (6 bases). Germline values: CDR1 SGHRS, CDR2 YFSETQ. Deletions cut 0 bases from V and 2 bases from J, with 8 bases between. The CDR3 loop spans 14 amino acids. DNA for the CDR3: TGCGCCAGCAGCTTGGGACTAGATCAAGAGACCCAGTACTTC. This translates into CASSLGLDQETQYF. Using reference TRBV5-1 and TRBJ2-5 for the parts outside the CDR3, the full variable domain is KAGVTQTPRYLIKTRGQQVTLSCSPISGHRSVSWYQQTPGQGLQFLFEYFSETQRNKGNFPGRFSGRQFSNSRSEMNVSTLELGDSALYLCASSLGLDQETQYFGPGTRLLVL.

In its sample, this clonotype was seen once. The rearrangement joins TRBV4-1 to TRBJ1-1; 12 bases line up with TRBD1. V was clipped by 2 bases and J by 5 bases; unmatched bases: 12. Germline V gene data show CDR1 as MGHRA and CDR2 as YSYEKL. The CDR3 covers 18 residues. For the CDR3, the DNA is TGCGCCAGCAGCCAAAGGGGGACAGGGGGCGCATCGGAGACTGAAGCTTTCTTT. Its protein is CASSQRGTGGASETEAFF.

This clonotype has more than one count but fewer than ten. This rearrangement joins TRBV20-1 to TRBJ1-2, with D possibly TRBD1 on 5 matching bases. Germline CDR1 reads DFQATT; CDR2 reads SNEGSKA (reference sequence). Trimming pared 4 bases from V and 5 bases from J, leaving 8 bases between. This CDR3 has 11 residues. The CDR3 reads CSATGQYGYTF. Written as DNA, the CDR3 is TGCAGTGCTACCGGACAATATGGCTACACCTTC.

The rearrangement uses TRBV7-3 and TRBJ2-1; TRBD2 matches at 14 bases. The CDR3 runs 17 residues. Germline values: CDR1 SGHTA, CDR2 FQGTGA. Trimming at V came to 0 bases and at J to 7 bases, leaving 5 bases not matched to a gene. The CDR3 region has the DNA TGTGCCAGCAGCTTAACCGCCCGGACTAGCGGGGGGAATGAGCAGTTCTTC. It is translated as CASSLTARTSGGNEQFF.

The rearrangement links TRBV12-3 or TRBV12-4 to TRBJ2-3; 9 bases match TRBD1. V shed 6 bases, J shed 1 base, and the junction held 8 bases outside the gene matches. The CDR3 spans 16 residues. The CDR3 reads CASSRTGGTRTDTQYF. The CDR3 bases are TGTGCCAGCAGCCGCACAGGGGGCACACGCACAGATACGCAGTATTTT.

This clonotype was observed a few times. The chain uses TRBV7-2 and TRBJ1-1; D is possibly TRBD1 (5 bases). V was pared by 3 bases and J by 1 base, with 9 bases between. The CDR3 consists of 14 residues. Per the germline V gene, CDR1 is SGHTA and CDR2 is FQGNSA. CDR3 nucleotides: TGTGCCAGCAGCTTCTGGGGACGGAACACTGAAGCTTTCTTT. It translates to CASSFWGRNTEAFF.

This clonotype has just a few counts. The rearrangement links TRBV27 to TRBJ1-1; possible D gene TRBD1, 5 bases. V shed 6 bases and J shed 4 bases, with 12 bases lying between them. CDR3 size: 13 residues. Germline V gives CDR1 MNHEY, CDR2 SMNVEV (reference sequence). The CDR3 here is CASRRGGGTEAFF. The CDR3 coding sequence is TGTGCCAGCAGGAGGGGAGGAGGCACTGAAGCTTTCTTT.

The V call is TRBV20-1, the J call TRBJ2-7; D perhaps matches TRBD2 (6 bases). Between the trimmed V and J ends, which lost 6 bases and 4 bases, there was a span of 13 bases. CDR3 length equals 12 residues. Germline lookup yields CDR1 DFQATT and CDR2 SNEGSKA (reference sequence). CDR3 in DNA: TGCAGTGCGTCGGCGGGGAATTACGAGCAGTACTTC. Encoded protein: CSASAGNYEQYF.

This chain connects TRBV21-1 to TRBJ2-7. TRBV21-1 has pseudogene status. The CDR3 covers 14 residues. CDR3 sequence: CASSKIGGRDEQYF. The CDR3 coding sequence is TGTGCCAGCAGCAAAATCGGAGGTCGTGACGAGCAGTACTTC.

V usage is TRBV7-6 and J usage is TRBJ1-2; 8 bases map to TRBD1. Germline loops: CDR1 SGHVS, CDR2 FNYEAQ. The CDR3 length is 15 residues. Germline trimming cut 0 bases from V and 4 bases from J; bases unmatched to any gene: 4. The CDR3 coding sequence is TGTGCCAGCAGCTTAGCTTCAGGGGGCGGCTATGGCTACACCTTC. This codes for CASSLASGGGYGYTF.

This chain links TRBV4-1 with TRBJ1-4; 8 bases are a match to TRBD1. Germline lookup yields CDR1 MGHRA and CDR2 YSYEKL. After removal of 1 base from V and 8 bases from J, the junction contained 6 bases not matched to a gene. The CDR3 is made up of 15 amino acids. The CDR3 region has the DNA TGCGCCAGCAGCCAAGGGGACAGGCAGGCGGAAAAACTGTTTTTT. Translated, it gives CASSQGDRQAEKLFF.

This clonotype came up many times. The chain links TRBV18 to TRBJ2-2; no clear D gene. Per the germline V gene, CDR1 is KGHSH and CDR2 is LQKENI. V was clipped by 0 bases and J by 5 bases, with 4 bases between them. There are 13 residues in the CDR3. CDR3 DNA sequence: TGTGCCAGCTCACCACCGTTAACCGGGGAGCTGTTTTTT. It yields the protein CASSPPLTGELFF.